The entry below describes one T cell receptor (beta chain). The antigen it recognizes is unknown. No clone much larger than this one lies a single base away; base qualities are absent. This entry is derived from a study of technical replicates of blood from several donors (dated 2017 in TCRdb). Receptor amplification or capture employed the immunoSEQ multiplex PCR assay. The clones in this table, taken by TCRdb from immuneACCESS, are in-frame only. Not every clone is retained; where verified, under half of the shortfall comes from an unresolved V gene, and the cause of the rest is unknown. This sample gives under 90,000 clones in total; just under 95% of them show up just once. 0.25% to 0.3% of the sample rests with the top ten. The germline V gene encodes CDR1 SEHNR and CDR2 FQNEAQ (reference sequence). Trimming costs V 4 bases and J 7 bases, and their ends lie 23 bases apart. The CDR3 has 17 amino acids, counting the end cysteine and phenylalanine. The CDR3 DNA has 51 bases and is translated from base 1.

This TCR derives from a human donor in good health. Sequencing input: T cells isolated from PBMCs. This receptor chain uses TRBV7-9 and TRBJ2-1; a tentative D call is TRBD1 (6 bases match). The encoded CDR3 is CASSSSGQGPPWNEQFF. The DNA reads TGTGCCAGCAGCTCAAGTGGTCAGGGGCCGCCCTGGAATGAGCAGTTCTTC.